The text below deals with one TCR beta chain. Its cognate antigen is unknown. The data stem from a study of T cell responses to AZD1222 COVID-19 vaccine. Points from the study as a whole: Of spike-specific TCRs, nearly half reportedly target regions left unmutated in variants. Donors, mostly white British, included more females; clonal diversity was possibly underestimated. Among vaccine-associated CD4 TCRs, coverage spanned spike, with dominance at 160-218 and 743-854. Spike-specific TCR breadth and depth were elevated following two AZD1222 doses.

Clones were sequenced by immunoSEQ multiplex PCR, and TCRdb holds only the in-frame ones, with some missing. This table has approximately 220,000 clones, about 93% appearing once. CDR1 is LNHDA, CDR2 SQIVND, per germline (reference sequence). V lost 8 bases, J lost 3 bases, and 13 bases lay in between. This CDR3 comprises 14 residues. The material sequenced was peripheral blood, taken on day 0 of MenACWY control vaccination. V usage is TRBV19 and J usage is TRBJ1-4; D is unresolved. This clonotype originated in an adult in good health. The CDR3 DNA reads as TGTGCCAGTGCGGTCACAGTTGCTAATGAAAAACTGTTTTTT. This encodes CASAVTVANEKLFF.